This T cell receptor beta chain was recovered during a study of T cell changes during pregnancy in multiple sclerosis (dated by TCRdb to between 2017 and 2020). As for the study more broadly: Changes in the T cell repertoire over the course of pregnancy were examined in this study in women with multiple sclerosis.

V has 4 bases trimmed and J has 6 bases trimmed; junction bases matching no gene number 9. As encoded in the germline V gene (reference sequence), CDR1 is SGHNT while CDR2 is YYREEE. Including cysteine and phenylalanine, the CDR3 has 15 amino acids. Only the CDR3 region is kept as DNA, spanning 45 bases read in frame from base 1. This clone has more than one count but fewer than ten. There is no known antigen for this receptor. Base qualities are not provided; no much larger clone lies one nucleotide away. Library construction relied on the immunoSEQ multiplex PCR assay. TCRdb's version of the immuneACCESS table is confined to in-frame rearrangements and falls short of the full clone set. An unresolved V gene accounts for under half of the shortfall where checked; the remainder is of unknown origin. The sample table records roughly 90,000 clones; 75% to 95% of these occur just once. In total, the top ten clones hold under 0.95% of the sample.

The V gene is TRBV5-4 and the J gene is TRBJ2-3; 9 bases in between match TRBD2. Material: peripheral blood, obtained before pregnancy. The receptor's source is a female donor with multiple sclerosis, enrolled in a pregnancy study. Here is the DNA: TGTGCCAGCAGCCCTGGGCGGGGGGGTTTTGATACGCAGTATTTT. Translated, it reads CASSPGRGGFDTQYF.